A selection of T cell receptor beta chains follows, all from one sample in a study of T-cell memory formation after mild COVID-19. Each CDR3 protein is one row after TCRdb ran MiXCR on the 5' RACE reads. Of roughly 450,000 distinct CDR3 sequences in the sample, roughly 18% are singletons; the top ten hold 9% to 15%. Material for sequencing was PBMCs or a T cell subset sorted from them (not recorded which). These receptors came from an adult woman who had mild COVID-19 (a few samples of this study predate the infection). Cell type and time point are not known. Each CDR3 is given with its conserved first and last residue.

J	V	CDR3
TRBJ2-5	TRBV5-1	CASSRRGGRTQETQYF
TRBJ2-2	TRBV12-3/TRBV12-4	CASSFGASGRTGELFF
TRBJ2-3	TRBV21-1	CASSKEGGGTDTQYF
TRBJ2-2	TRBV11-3	CASSFRTGELFF
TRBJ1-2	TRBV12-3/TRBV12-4	CASKMLTNYGYTF
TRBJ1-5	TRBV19	CASSLTHGFLLIQPQHF
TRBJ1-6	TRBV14	CASSYGQGHSPLHF
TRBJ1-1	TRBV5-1	CASSLMTGTEAFF
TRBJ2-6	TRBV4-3	CASSQDTVSSGANVLTF
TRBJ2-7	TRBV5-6	CASSSGTGVLYEQYF
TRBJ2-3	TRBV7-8	CASSPDFYSTDTQYF
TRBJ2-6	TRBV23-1	CASSPKSGANVLTF
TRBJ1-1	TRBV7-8	CASSEDRFTEAFF
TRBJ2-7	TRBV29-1	CSVVGGVRSYEQYF
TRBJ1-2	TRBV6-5	CASSYLMSSDGYTF
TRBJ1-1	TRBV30	CAWSVKQGALNTEAFF
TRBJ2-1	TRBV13	CASSLGGLPHNEQFF
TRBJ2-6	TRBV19	CASRSRQVDSGANVLTF
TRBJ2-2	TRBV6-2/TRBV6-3	CASSYGPRWGLFF
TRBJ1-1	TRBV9	CASSVRDRPSEAFF
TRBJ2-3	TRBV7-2	CASSRNQGDTQYF
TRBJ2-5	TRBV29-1	CSVESPGGETQYF
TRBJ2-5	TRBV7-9	CASSSSETQYF